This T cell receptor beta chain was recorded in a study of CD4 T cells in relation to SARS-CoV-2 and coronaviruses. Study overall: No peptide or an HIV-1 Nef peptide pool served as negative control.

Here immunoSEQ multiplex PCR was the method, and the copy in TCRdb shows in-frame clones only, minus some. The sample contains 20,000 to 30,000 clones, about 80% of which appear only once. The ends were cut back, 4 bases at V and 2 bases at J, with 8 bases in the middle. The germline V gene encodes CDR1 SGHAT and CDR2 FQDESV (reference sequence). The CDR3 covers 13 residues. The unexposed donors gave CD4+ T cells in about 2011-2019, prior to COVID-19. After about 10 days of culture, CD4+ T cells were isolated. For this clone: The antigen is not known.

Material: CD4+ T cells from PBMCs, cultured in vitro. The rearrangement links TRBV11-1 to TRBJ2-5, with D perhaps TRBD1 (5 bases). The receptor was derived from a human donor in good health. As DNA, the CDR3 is TGTGCCAGCAGCTCAGGGAATCAAGAGACCCAGTACTTC. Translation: CASSSGNQETQYF.